This T cell receptor beta chain was identified during a study of T cells after yellow fever vaccination. About the research overall: Some fractions had low cell numbers, and these were prepared with SMART-Seq v4 Ultra Low Input. Regarding the study as a whole: Boosting was followed by the reappearance of most primary-vaccination clones (about 96% CD4, about 90% CD8). Although most clonotypes did not, a small share appeared in both CD4 and CD8 compartments.

This clonotype was counted a few times. Its antigen is not known. Template switching by 5'RACE produced TCR cDNA, adding a universal primer site and UMIs. TCRdb redid the calling of the 5' RACE reads with MiXCR, one entry per CDR3 protein. Here the sample spans a few hundred thousand distinct CDR3 sequences, 4.1% being singletons. The clonotype originates from a man in his late teens or twenties who received the YFV17D yellow fever vaccine. This specimen consisted of PBMCs, obtained 5 days after the yellow fever booster vaccination.

The CDR3 sequence: CASSHPSGGYTDTQYF. CDR3 nucleotide sequence: TGTGCCAGCAGCCACCCTAGCGGGGGGTACACAGATACGCAGTATTTT. The chain combines TRBV4-2 with TRBJ2-3; the match to TRBD2 covers 11 bases. V lost 3 bases to trimming and J lost 2 bases; unmatched junction nucleotides: 4. The CDR3 length is 16 residues. Germline-derived CDR1 and CDR2 are LGHNA and YNFKEQ.